The T cell receptor (beta chain) described here comes from a study of cytomegalovirus exposure and HLA in healthy donors. General study findings and limits: Researchers reported from a later analysis that most CMV-associated TCR beta chains appeared HLA-restricted. A missense DCLRE1C variant was associated with V- and J-gene trimming of TCR beta chains in a later analysis, and an independent cohort replicated the association.

As regards this clone: The antigen is not known.

Vbeta (60) and Jbeta (13) primers were used in the PCR. Profiled with immunoSEQ multiplex PCR; TCRdb holds only in-frame clones, not every one. This table has approximately 140,000 clones, 65% to 85% appearing once. The origin of this receptor is a woman aged 40 to 55 in good health and CMV-seropositive. Input material: PBMCs.

CDR3 sequence: CASRQGQGNSPLHF. Here the CDR3 DNA reads TGTGCCAGCAGGCAAGGCCAGGGTAATTCACCCCTCCACTTT. The V call is TRBV25-1, the J call TRBJ1-6; TRBD1 is a possible D gene (5 bases). The CDR3 has 14 amino acids. Trimming took off 6 bases at V and 6 bases at J, with 12 bases between the two ends. Germline CDR1 and CDR2: MGHDK and SYGVNS.